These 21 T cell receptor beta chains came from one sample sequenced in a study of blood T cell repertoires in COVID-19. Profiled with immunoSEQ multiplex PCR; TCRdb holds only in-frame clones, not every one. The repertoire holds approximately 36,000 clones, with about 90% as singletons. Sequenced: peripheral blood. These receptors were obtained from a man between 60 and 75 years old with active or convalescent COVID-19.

DNA for the CDR3: TGTGCCAGCAGCCAAGCGGGACCATCAGGGGACTATGGCTACACCTTC. This translates into CASSQAGPSGDYGYTF. The genes are TRBV3-1 (or the pseudogene TRBV3-2) and TRBJ1-2; TRBD1 might be the D (6 bases). CDR3 length equals 16 residues. Germline CDR1 LGHDT, CDR2 YNNKEL (reference sequence). The ends were cut back, 1 base at V and 3 bases at J, with 15 bases in the middle.

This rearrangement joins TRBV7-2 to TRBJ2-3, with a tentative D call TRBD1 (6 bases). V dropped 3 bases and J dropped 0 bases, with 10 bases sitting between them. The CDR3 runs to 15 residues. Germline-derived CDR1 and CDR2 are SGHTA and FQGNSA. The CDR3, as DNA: TGTGCCAGCAGCTTGACAGGTTCTAGCACAGATACGCAGTATTTT. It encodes CASSLTGSSTDTQYF.

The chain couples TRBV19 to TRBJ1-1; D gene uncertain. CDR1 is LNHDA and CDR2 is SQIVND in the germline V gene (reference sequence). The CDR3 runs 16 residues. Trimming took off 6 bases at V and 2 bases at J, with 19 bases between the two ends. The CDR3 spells CASRRLLGSANTEAFF. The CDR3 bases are TGTGCCAGTAGGCGCCTGCTGGGGAGCGCAAACACTGAAGCTTTCTTT.

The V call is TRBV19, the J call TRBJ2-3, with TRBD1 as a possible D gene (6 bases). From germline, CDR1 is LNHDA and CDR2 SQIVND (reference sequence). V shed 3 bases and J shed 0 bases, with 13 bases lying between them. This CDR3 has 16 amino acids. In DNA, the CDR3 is TGTGCCAGTAGTATGACAGGAACTGCTAGCACAGATACGCAGTATTTT. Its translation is CASSMTGTASTDTQYF.

The CDR3 region is CASSQRSETQYF. Written as DNA, the CDR3 is TGTGCCAGCAGCCAACGGTCGGAGACCCAGTACTTC. The genes are TRBV3-1 (or the pseudogene TRBV3-2) and TRBJ2-5; D unclear. With 2 bases removed from V and 5 bases from J, the gap between germline ends came to 6 bases. The CDR3 is 12 amino acids. Germline V gene sequence: CDR1 LGHDT, CDR2 YNNKEL (reference sequence).

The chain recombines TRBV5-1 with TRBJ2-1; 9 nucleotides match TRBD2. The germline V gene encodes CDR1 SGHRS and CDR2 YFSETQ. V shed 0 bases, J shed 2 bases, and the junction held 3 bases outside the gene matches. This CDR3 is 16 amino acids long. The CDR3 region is CASSLAVAGAYNEQFF. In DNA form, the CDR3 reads TGCGCCAGCAGCTTGGCGGTAGCGGGAGCCTACAATGAGCAGTTCTTC.

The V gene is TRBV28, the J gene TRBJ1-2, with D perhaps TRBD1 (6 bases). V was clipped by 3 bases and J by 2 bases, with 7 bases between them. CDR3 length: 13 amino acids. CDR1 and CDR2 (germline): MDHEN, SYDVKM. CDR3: CASSLGTNYGYTF. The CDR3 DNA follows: TGTGCCAGCAGTTTGGGGACAAACTATGGCTACACCTTC.

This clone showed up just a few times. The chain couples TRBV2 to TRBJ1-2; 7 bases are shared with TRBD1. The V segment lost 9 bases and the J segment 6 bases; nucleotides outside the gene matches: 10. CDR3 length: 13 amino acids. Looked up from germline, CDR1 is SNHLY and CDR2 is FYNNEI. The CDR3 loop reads CARSGTDSDGYTF. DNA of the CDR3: TGTGCCAGATCCGGGACAGACTCGGATGGCTACACCTTC.

CDR3 in DNA: TGTGCCAGCAGCCCCCTGGGACAGTATCAGCCCCAGCATTTT. Its protein is CASSPLGQYQPQHF. The chain carries TRBV3-1 (or the pseudogene TRBV3-2) and TRBJ1-5; the match to TRBD1 covers 7 bases. Germline assignment: CDR1 LGHDT and CDR2 YNNKEL (reference sequence). V shed 4 bases, J shed 5 bases, and the junction held 5 bases outside the gene matches. This CDR3 spans 14 amino acids.

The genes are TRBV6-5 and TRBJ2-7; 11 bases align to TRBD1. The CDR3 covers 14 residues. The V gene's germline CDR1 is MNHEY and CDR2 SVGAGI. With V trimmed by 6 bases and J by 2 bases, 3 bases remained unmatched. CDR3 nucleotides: TGTGCCAGCAGGGACAGGGGGCGCCCCTACGAGCAGTACTTC. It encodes CASRDRGRPYEQYF.

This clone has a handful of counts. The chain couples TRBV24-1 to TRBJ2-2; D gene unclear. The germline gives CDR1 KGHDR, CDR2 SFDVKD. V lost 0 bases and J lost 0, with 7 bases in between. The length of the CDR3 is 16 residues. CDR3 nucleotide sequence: TGTGCCACCAGTGATTTGGGCGGTTCGAACACCGGGGAGCTGTTTTTT. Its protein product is CATSDLGGSNTGELFF.

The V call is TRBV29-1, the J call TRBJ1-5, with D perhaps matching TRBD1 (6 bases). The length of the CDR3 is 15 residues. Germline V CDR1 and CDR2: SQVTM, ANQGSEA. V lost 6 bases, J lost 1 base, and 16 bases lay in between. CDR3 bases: TGCAGCGTATCCAGGGGTTTGGGAAGCAATCAGCCCCAGCATTTT. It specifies CSVSRGLGSNQPQHF.

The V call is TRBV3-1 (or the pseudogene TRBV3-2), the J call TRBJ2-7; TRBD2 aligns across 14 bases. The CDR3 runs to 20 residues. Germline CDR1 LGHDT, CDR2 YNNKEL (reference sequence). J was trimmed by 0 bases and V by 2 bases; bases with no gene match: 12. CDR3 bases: TGTGCCAGCAGCCAACCCGCTGGGACTAGCGGGAGTAAAGACTCCTACGAGCAGTACTTC. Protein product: CASSQPAGTSGSKDSYEQYF.

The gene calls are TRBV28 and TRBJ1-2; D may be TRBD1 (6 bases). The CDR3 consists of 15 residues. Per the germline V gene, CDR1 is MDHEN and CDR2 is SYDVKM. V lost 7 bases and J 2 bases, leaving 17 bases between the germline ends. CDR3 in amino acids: CASITNRVANYGYTF. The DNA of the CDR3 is TGTGCCAGCATAACAAACAGGGTGGCGAACTATGGCTACACCTTC.

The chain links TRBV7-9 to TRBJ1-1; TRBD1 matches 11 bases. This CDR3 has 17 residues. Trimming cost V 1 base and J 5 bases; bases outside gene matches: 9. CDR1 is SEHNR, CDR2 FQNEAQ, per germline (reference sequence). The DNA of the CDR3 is TGTGCCAGCAGCTTAGAACAAGGACAGGGGGCACGGACTGAAGCTTTCTTT. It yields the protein CASSLEQGQGARTEAFF.

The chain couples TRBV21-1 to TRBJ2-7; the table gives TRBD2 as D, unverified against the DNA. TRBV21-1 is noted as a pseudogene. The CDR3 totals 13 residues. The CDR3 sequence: CASSCTSDYEQYF. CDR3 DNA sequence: TGTGCCAGCAGCTGTACAAGCGACTACGAGCAGTACTTC.

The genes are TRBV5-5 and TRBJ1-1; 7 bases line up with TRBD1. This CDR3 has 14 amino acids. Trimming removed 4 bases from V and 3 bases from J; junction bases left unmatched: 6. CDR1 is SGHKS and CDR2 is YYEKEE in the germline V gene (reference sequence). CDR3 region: CASSISGGYTEAFF. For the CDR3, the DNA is TGTGCCAGCAGCATTTCAGGGGGGTACACTGAAGCTTTCTTT.

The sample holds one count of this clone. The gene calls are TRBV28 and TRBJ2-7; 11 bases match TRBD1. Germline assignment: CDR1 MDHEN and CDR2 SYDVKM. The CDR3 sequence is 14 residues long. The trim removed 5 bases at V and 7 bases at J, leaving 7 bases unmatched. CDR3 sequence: CASSPLDRGREQYF. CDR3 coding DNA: TGTGCCAGCAGTCCGCTGGACAGGGGGCGGGAGCAGTACTTC.

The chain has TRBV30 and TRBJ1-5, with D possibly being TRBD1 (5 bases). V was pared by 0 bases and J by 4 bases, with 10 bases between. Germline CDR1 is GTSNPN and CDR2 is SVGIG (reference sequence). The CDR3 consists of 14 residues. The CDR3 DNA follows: TGTGCCTGGAGTGTAGTTGCAGGGAATCAGCCCCAGCATTTT. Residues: CAWSVVAGNQPQHF.

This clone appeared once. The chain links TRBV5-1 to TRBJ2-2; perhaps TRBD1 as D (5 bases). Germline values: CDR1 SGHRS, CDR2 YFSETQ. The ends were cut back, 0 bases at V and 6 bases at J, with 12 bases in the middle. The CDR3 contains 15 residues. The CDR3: CASSLESGRAGELFF. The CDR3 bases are TGCGCCAGCAGCTTGGAATCCGGCAGGGCCGGGGAGCTGTTTTTT.

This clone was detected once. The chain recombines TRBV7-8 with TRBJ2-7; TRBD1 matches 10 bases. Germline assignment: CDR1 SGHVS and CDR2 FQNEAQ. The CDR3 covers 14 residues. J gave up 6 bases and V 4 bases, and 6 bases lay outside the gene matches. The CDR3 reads CASSSGTGVSEQYF. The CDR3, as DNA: TGTGCCAGCAGCTCCGGGACAGGGGTAAGCGAGCAGTACTTC. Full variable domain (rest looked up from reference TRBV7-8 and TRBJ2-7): GAGVSQSPRYKVAKRGQDVALRCDPISGHVSLFWYQQALGQGPEFLTYFQNEAQLDKSGLPSDRFFAERPEGSVSTLKIQRTQQEDSAVYLCASSSGTGVSEQYFGPGTRLTVT.